The 26 T cell receptor beta chains in this list originate from one sample, sequenced in a study of blood T cell repertoires in COVID-19. Libraries were prepared by immunoSEQ multiplex PCR; TCRdb keeps only in-frame clonotypes and omits some of them. The sample holds approximately 300,000 clones, about nine tenths seen once. The sequenced sample was peripheral blood. These receptor sequences come from a man between 18 and 29 years old with active or convalescent COVID-19.

The chain is built from TRBV7-8 and TRBJ1-1; D not resolved. CDR3 length: 13 amino acids. V shed 4 bases and J shed 3 bases, with 9 bases lying between them. The germline gives CDR1 SGHVS, CDR2 FQNEAQ. As DNA, the CDR3 is TGTGCCAGCAGCTCCGCCCCAGACACTGAAGCTTTCTTT. Protein product: CASSSAPDTEAFF. The full variable domain, completed using reference TRBV7-8 and TRBJ1-1, is GAGVSQSPRYKVAKRGQDVALRCDPISGHVSLFWYQQALGQGPEFLTYFQNEAQLDKSGLPSDRFFAERPEGSVSTLKIQRTQQEDSAVYLCASSSAPDTEAFFGQGTRLTVV.

The V gene is TRBV28, the J gene TRBJ1-2; a possible D gene is TRBD1 (6 bases). Looked up from germline, CDR1 is MDHEN and CDR2 is SYDVKM. The CDR3 is 14 amino acids. Deletions cut 8 bases from V and 0 bases from J, with 13 bases between. CDR3 sequence reads: CASHQRTANYGYTF. As DNA, the CDR3 is TGTGCCAGCCACCAGAGGACAGCTAACTATGGCTACACCTTC.

The chain couples TRBV27 to TRBJ2-1, with a possible D match to TRBD2 (6 bases). V was shortened by 7 bases and J by 0 bases, with 13 bases between the two germline ends. The CDR3 totals 15 residues. CDR1 and CDR2 (germline): MNHEY, SMNVEV (reference sequence). The CDR3 DNA follows: TGTGCCAGCACGAAAGGACTAAGCTCCTACAATGAGCAGTTCTTC. Translation: CASTKGLSSYNEQFF.

This CDR3 reads CASSLVERGLAAEETQYF. The CDR3 nucleotides read TGTGCCAGCAGTTTAGTTGAAAGGGGACTAGCGGCCGAAGAGACCCAGTACTTC. V is TRBV28 and J is TRBJ2-5; 11 bases are a match to TRBD2. The CDR3 sequence is 18 residues long. V was clipped by 2 bases and J by 3 bases; unmatched bases: 11. Germline CDR1 MDHEN, CDR2 SYDVKM.

Only one count was recorded for this clone. The chain uses TRBV14 and TRBJ2-4, with 9 bases fitting TRBD2. Germline lookup yields CDR1 SGHDN and CDR2 FVKESK. The CDR3 totals 13 residues. Trimming cost V 1 base and J 9 bases; bases outside gene matches: 1. The CDR3 DNA is TGTGCCAGCAGCCAAGGCGGGGGGGGCATTCAGTACTTC. Translating gives CASSQGGGGIQYF.

The chain employs TRBV10-3 and TRBJ1-6; 7 nucleotides agree with TRBD1. Looked up from germline, CDR1 is ENHRY and CDR2 is SYGVKD. The J segment lost 7 bases and the V segment lost 10 bases, leaving 7 bases of the junction unmatched. The CDR3 loop spans 13 amino acids. DNA for the CDR3: TGTGCCAGCACAGGGGAAGAGAATTCACCCCTCCACTTT. Protein: CASTGEENSPLHF.

The V gene is TRBV6-5, the J gene TRBJ1-2, with TRBD1 as a possible D gene (5 bases). This CDR3 comprises 13 residues. Trimming pared 4 bases from V and 8 bases from J, leaving 14 bases between. Per germline, CDR1 MNHEY and CDR2 SVGAGI. The CDR3 DNA reads TGTGCCAGCAGTTCGGGACTTTACGAGGGCTACACCTTC. Residues: CASSSGLYEGYTF.

V is TRBV18 and J is TRBJ2-7; 7 bases agree with TRBD1. This CDR3 has 14 residues. The junction had 4 bases not matched to a gene; V was cut back by 2 bases and J by 3 bases. Germline assignment: CDR1 KGHSH and CDR2 LQKENI. CDR3 DNA sequence: TGTGCCAGCTCACCAACGGGACAGTACTACGAGCAGTACTTC. This encodes CASSPTGQYYEQYF. Full variable domain (rest looked up from reference TRBV18 and TRBJ2-7): NAGVMQNPRHLVRRRGQEARLRCSPMKGHSHVYWYRQLPEEGLKFMVYLQKENIIDESGMPKERFSAEFPKEGPSILRIQQVVRGDSAAYFCASSPTGQYYEQYFGPGTRLTVT.

V gene TRBV5-1 combines with J gene TRBJ2-3; D remains ambiguous. The CDR3 contains 16 residues. The V end lost 4 bases, the J end lost 2 bases, and 17 bases lay between the germline ends. Per the germline V gene, CDR1 is SGHRS and CDR2 is YFSETQ. The CDR3: CASSPEELISTDTQYF. The CDR3 DNA is TGCGCCAGCAGCCCCGAGGAGCTGATATCCACAGATACGCAGTATTTT. Together with reference TRBV5-1 and TRBJ2-3, the CDR3 gives the full variable domain: KAGVTQTPRYLIKTRGQQVTLSCSPISGHRSVSWYQQTPGQGLQFLFEYFSETQRNKGNFPGRFSGRQFSNSRSEMNVSTLELGDSALYLCASSPEELISTDTQYFGPGTRLTVL.

Of note for this clone: The same CDR3 arises from other DNA sequences in this sample as well. V and J are TRBV5-6 and TRBJ1-5; 7 bases are shared with TRBD1. CDR1 SGHDT and CDR2 YYEEEE come from the germline V gene. V lost 3 bases and J lost 4; bases outside the gene matches: 4. The CDR3 runs to 14 residues. CDR3 nucleotides: TGTGCCAGCAGCTCGAGGACAGGTAATCAGCCCCAGCATTTT. Translated, it gives CASSSRTGNQPQHF. The variable domain in full, completed from reference TRBV5-6 and TRBJ1-5, reads DAGVTQSPTHLIKTRGQQVTLRCSPKSGHDTVSWYQQALGQGPQFIFQYYEEEERQRGNFPDRFSGHQFPNYSSELNVNALLLGDSALYLCASSSRTGNQPQHFGDGTRLSIL.

This chain links TRBV5-8 with TRBJ1-6; possible D gene TRBD1, 5 bases. In germline, CDR1 is SGHTS, CDR2 YDEGEE. V was cut by 4 bases and J by 7 bases, with 15 bases left in between. This CDR3 comprises 15 residues. The DNA for the CDR3 is TGTGCCAGCAGCGGACAAACAGAGACAAATTCACCCCTCCACTTT. It encodes CASSGQTETNSPLHF.

This clone has only one observation. The chain recombines TRBV5-1 with TRBJ1-1, with 7 bases matching TRBD1. The length of the CDR3 is 16 residues. CDR1 SGHRS and CDR2 YFSETQ come from the germline V gene. The trim removed 4 bases at V and 2 bases at J, leaving 11 bases unmatched. The chain's CDR3 is CASSLRQGGFNTEAFF. Written as DNA, the CDR3 is TGCGCCAGCAGCCTTCGACAGGGTGGATTCAACACTGAAGCTTTCTTT.

J is TRBJ2-7 and V is TRBV4-3; 16 positions agree with TRBD2. The CDR3 consists of 17 residues. Per germline, CDR1 LGHNA and CDR2 YSLEER. The J segment lost 4 bases and the V segment lost 1 base, leaving 4 bases of the junction unmatched. The CDR3 reads CASSQGGTSGGAYEQYF. CDR3 in DNA: TGCGCCAGCAGCCAAGGCGGGACTAGCGGGGGGGCGTACGAGCAGTACTTC.

This chain uses TRBV15 with TRBJ2-1; D may be TRBD2 (5 bases). The germline V and J ends were trimmed by 6 bases and 9 bases, with 18 bases remaining between them. The CDR3 extends over 14 amino acids. Germline V gene sequence: CDR1 LNHNV, CDR2 YYDKDF (reference sequence). The CDR3 DNA reads TGTGCCACCAGTCCGACCGAAACTAGTTCTGAGCAGTTCTTC. Protein product: CATSPTETSSEQFF. The full variable domain, with the rest looked up from reference TRBV15 and TRBJ2-1, is DAMVIQNPRYQVTQFGKPVTLSCSQTLNHNVMYWYQQKSSQAPKLLFHYYDKDFNNEADTPDNFQSRRPNTSFCFLDIRSPGLGDTAMYLCATSPTETSSEQFFGPGTRLTVL.

This clone has only one observation. The chain is built from TRBV5-1 and TRBJ2-3; TRBD2 matches at 7 bases. There are 19 residues in the CDR3. V dropped 4 bases and J dropped 0; count of bases not matched to a gene: 17. The germline V gene encodes CDR1 SGHRS and CDR2 YFSETQ. DNA for the CDR3: TGCGCCAGCAGCCGCACCACCCTAGCTGGGGGGGATAGCACAGATACGCAGTATTTT. Translation gives CASSRTTLAGGDSTDTQYF. The full variable domain, in which reference TRBV5-1 and TRBJ2-3 provide the parts outside the CDR3, is KAGVTQTPRYLIKTRGQQVTLSCSPISGHRSVSWYQQTPGQGLQFLFEYFSETQRNKGNFPGRFSGRQFSNSRSEMNVSTLELGDSALYLCASSRTTLAGGDSTDTQYFGPGTRLTVL.

The chain couples TRBV6-1 to TRBJ2-3; no clear D gene. The length of the CDR3 is 16 residues. Trimming stripped 4 bases from V and 0 bases from J, with 14 bases between. Germline assignment: CDR1 MNHNS and CDR2 SASEGT. CDR3 protein: CASSVRPRFSTDTQYF. DNA of the CDR3: TGTGCCAGCAGTGTACGACCGAGGTTTAGCACAGATACGCAGTATTTT.

The chain links TRBV27 to TRBJ2-3; 8 positions agree with TRBD2. Trimming cost V 6 bases and J 6 bases; bases outside gene matches: 8. The germline V gene has CDR1 MNHEY and CDR2 SMNVEV (reference sequence). The CDR3 runs to 14 residues. The DNA for the CDR3 is TGTGCCAGCAGCACAGCGGGAGTGTTGGATACGCAGTATTTT. Translation gives CASSTAGVLDTQYF.

This clone was detected only a few times. The chain combines TRBV11-2 with TRBJ1-4, with no clear D. Germline values: CDR1 SGHAT, CDR2 FQNNGV. V lost 5 bases, J lost 3 bases, and 13 bases lay in between. The CDR3 sequence is 15 residues long. CDR3 sequence: CASSLVSRSNEKLFF. Written as DNA, the CDR3 is TGTGCCAGCAGCCTGGTTTCCAGATCTAATGAAAAACTGTTTTTT.

V gene TRBV5-1 combines with J gene TRBJ2-2, with D possibly being TRBD2 (6 bases). The germline CDR1 and CDR2 sequences are SGHRS and YFSETQ. The ends were cut back, 0 bases at V and 2 bases at J, with 8 bases in the middle. This CDR3 has 15 residues. The CDR3 nucleotides are TGCGCCAGCAGCTTGGCTAGCGTCAACACCGGGGAGCTGTTTTTT. It translates to CASSLASVNTGELFF.

The rearrangement links TRBV29-1 to TRBJ2-7, with 7 bases matching TRBD1. The V gene's germline CDR1 is SQVTM and CDR2 ANQGSEA. Losses at the gene ends were 6 bases for V and 7 bases for J; bases not matched to a gene: 6. CDR3 length equals 11 residues. CDR3 nucleotides: TGCAGCGTGGGACAGTCCGGGGAGCAGTACTTC. Amino acids: CSVGQSGEQYF.

The chain recombines TRBV15 with TRBJ2-5; a possible D gene is TRBD1 (6 bases). The CDR3 is 13 amino acids. Trimming stripped 3 bases from V and 5 bases from J, with 10 bases between. Germline-derived CDR1 and CDR2 are LNHNV and YYDKDF (reference sequence). The CDR3, as DNA: TGTGCCACCAGCAGTGGACAGAGGGAGACCCAGTACTTC. This gives the protein CATSSGQRETQYF.

This chain joins TRBV11-1 and TRBJ2-2; 7 nucleotides match TRBD2. The CDR3 is made up of 16 amino acids. Germline CDR1 and CDR2: SGHAT and FQDESV (reference sequence). The V and J ends lost 2 bases and 6 bases, in that order; junction bases with no gene match: 9. CDR3 DNA: TGTGCCAGCAGCTTAACCCAACTAGCGAGGGCCGGGGAGCTGTTTTTT. Its protein product is CASSLTQLARAGELFF.

The V call is TRBV6-5, the J call TRBJ1-1; no firm D call. The CDR3 has 11 residues. V lost 10 bases to trimming and J lost 11 bases, with 17 bases between them. Germline CDR1 reads MNHEY; CDR2 reads SVGAGI. The CDR3 reads CATHLEKRAFF. CDR3 bases: TGTGCCACCCACCTGGAGAAGCGGGCTTTCTTT.

The chain links TRBV27 to TRBJ2-7, with D perhaps TRBD2 (6 bases). The length of the CDR3 is 13 residues. Trimming removed 5 bases at V and 3 bases at J, with 11 bases between. Germline V lookup: CDR1 MNHEY, CDR2 SMNVEV (reference sequence). CDR3 in DNA: TGTGCCAGCAGTACGGGACTGAACTACGAGCAGTACTTC. It yields the protein CASSTGLNYEQYF.

As to this clone: The sample carries other DNA sequences with the same CDR3. This chain uses TRBV7-9 with TRBJ2-7; possible D gene TRBD1, 6 bases. This CDR3 is 12 amino acids long. Germline CDR1 is SEHNR and CDR2 is FQNEAQ (reference sequence). Trimming took 0 bases from V and 13 from J, leaving 13 bases between them. The CDR3 protein is CASSLAGQSSYF. The CDR3 nucleotides read TGTGCCAGCAGCTTAGCAGGACAGAGCTCATACTTC.

The chain has TRBV7-8 and TRBJ1-5, with D perhaps matching TRBD1 (6 bases). Germline CDR1 reads SGHVS; CDR2 reads FQNEAQ. The CDR3 spans 16 residues. V lost 5 bases to trimming and J lost 1 base, with 15 bases between them. The CDR3 reads CASSRGTFISNQPQHF. The DNA for the CDR3 is TGTGCCAGCAGCCGAGGGACATTTATCAGCAATCAGCCCCAGCATTTT. Variable domain in full (rest from reference TRBV7-8 and TRBJ1-5): GAGVSQSPRYKVAKRGQDVALRCDPISGHVSLFWYQQALGQGPEFLTYFQNEAQLDKSGLPSDRFFAERPEGSVSTLKIQRTQQEDSAVYLCASSRGTFISNQPQHFGDGTRLSIL.